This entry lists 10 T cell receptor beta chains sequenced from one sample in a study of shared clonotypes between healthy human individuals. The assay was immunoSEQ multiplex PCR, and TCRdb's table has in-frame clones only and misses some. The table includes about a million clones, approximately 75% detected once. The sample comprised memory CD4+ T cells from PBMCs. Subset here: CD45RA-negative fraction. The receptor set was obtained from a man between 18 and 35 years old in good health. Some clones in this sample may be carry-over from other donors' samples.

In DNA form, the CDR3 reads TGTGCCTGGAGCTCCCCTCCGGTAGATACGCAGTATTTT. Translating it yields CAWSSPPVDTQYF. The chain combines TRBV30 with TRBJ2-3; D is uncertain. The CDR3 sequence is 13 residues long. V lost 3 bases and J lost 5, with 12 bases in between. Germline lookup yields CDR1 GTSNPN and CDR2 SVGIG (reference sequence).

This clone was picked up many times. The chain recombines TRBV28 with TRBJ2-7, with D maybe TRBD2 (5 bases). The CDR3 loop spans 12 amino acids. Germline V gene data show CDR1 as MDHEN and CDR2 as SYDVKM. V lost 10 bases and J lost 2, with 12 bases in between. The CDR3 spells CATGRQPYEQYF. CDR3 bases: TGTGCCACGGGAAGGCAACCCTACGAGCAGTACTTC.

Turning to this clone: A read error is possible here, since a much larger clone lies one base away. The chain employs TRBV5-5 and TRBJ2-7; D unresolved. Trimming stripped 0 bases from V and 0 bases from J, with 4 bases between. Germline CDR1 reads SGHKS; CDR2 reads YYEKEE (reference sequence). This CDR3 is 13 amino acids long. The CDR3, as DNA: TGTGCCAGCAGCTTGGAAAGCTCCTACGAGCAGTACTTC. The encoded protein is CASSLESSYEQYF. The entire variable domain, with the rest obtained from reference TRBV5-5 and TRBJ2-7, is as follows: DAGVTQSPTHLIKTRGQQVTLRCSPISGHKSVSWYQQVLGQGPQFIFQYYEKEERGRGNFPDRFSARQFPNYSSELNVNALLLGDSALYLCASSLESSYEQYFGPGTRLTVT.

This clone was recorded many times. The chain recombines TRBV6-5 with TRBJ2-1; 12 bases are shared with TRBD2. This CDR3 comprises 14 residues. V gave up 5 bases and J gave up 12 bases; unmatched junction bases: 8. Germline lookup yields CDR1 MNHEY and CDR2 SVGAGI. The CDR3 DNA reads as TGTGCCAGCAGTCGCGGACTAGCGGGATCATGGCAGTTCTTC. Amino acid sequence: CASSRGLAGSWQFF.

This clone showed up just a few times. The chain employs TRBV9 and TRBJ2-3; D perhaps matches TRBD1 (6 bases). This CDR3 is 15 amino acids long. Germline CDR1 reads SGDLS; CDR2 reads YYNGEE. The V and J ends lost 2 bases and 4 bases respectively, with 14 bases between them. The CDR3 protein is CASSVSGARADTQYF. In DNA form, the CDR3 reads TGTGCCAGCAGCGTCTCAGGGGCTAGGGCAGATACGCAGTATTTT. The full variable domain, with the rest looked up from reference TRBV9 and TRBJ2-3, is DSGVTQTPKHLITATGQRVTLRCSPRSGDLSVYWYQQSLDQGLQFLIQYYNGEERAKGNILERFSAQQFPDLHSELNLSSLELGDSALYFCASSVSGARADTQYFGPGTRLTVL.

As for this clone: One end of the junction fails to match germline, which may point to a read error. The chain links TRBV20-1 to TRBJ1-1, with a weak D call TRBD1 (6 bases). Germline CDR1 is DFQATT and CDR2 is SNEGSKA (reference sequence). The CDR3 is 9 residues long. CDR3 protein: CSAPYRAAF. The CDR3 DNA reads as TGCAGTGCTCCTTACAGGGCCGCTTTT.

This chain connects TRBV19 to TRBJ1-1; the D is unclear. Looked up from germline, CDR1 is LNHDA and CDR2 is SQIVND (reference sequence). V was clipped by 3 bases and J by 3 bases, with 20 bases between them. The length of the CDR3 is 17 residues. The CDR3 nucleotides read TGTGCCAGTAGTATCATAGGGTCTGGAGGTACGGACACTGAAGCTTTCTTT. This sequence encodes CASSIIGSGGTDTEAFF.

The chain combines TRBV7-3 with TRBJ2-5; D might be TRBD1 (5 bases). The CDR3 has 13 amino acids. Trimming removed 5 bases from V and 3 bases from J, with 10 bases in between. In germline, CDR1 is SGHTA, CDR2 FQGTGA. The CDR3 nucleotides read TGTGCCAGCAGCCCACGACAGAAAGAGACCCAGTACTTC. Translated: CASSPRQKETQYF.

The CDR3 bases are TGTGCCAGCTATAGCGGGGATTACAATGAGCAGTTCTTC. Translated, it gives CASYSGDYNEQFF. J is TRBJ2-1 and V is TRBV28; 8 positions agree with TRBD2. This CDR3 region has 13 residues. In germline, CDR1 is MDHEN, CDR2 SYDVKM. V shed 8 bases and J 4 bases; nucleotides not matched to a gene: 4.

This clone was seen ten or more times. The CDR3 is CASKQQSYTGELFF. DNA for the CDR3: TGTGCCAGCAAGCAACAGTCATACACCGGGGAGCTGTTTTTT. V usage is TRBV28 and J usage is TRBJ2-2; no reliable D call. Germline V gives CDR1 MDHEN, CDR2 SYDVKM. The CDR3 spans 14 residues. With 7 bases removed from V and 3 bases from J, the gap between germline ends came to 12 bases.